Shown below are 12 T cell receptor beta chains from a single sample sequenced in a study of Ad26.COV2.S vaccination and SARS-CoV-2 variants. Generated by immunoSEQ multiplex PCR, the TCRdb table keeps only in-frame clones and is missing some. The data contain some 370,000 clones, about 83% of them seen just once; the ten biggest clones take up approximately 7%. Documented treatment: some 19 received Ad26.COV2.S at low or high dose, single or two shots; about 5 received placebo; per-sample allocation not given. At day 63 after the first vaccine or placebo injection, samples were drawn. The sample here was peripheral blood, taken in a trial of Ad26.COV2.S vaccine versus placebo. The receptors shown here come from a person aged 18-65 years who received the Ad26.COV2.S COVID-19 vaccine or a placebo.

The J gene is TRBJ2-7, the V gene TRBV6-5; tentatively, D is TRBD1 (6 bases). This CDR3 spans 15 amino acids. Trimming shortened V by 0 bases and J by 11 bases, and 20 bases separated the two germline ends. Per the germline V gene, CDR1 is MNHEY and CDR2 is SVGAGI. The CDR3 spells CASSYSITSGAREYF. The DNA of the CDR3 is TGTGCCAGCAGTTACTCGATAACGTCAGGGGCGCGGGAGTACTTC.

V usage is TRBV6-1 and J usage is TRBJ1-1; 8 positions match TRBD1. CDR3 length equals 14 residues. Germline loops: CDR1 MNHNS, CDR2 SASEGT. Trimming at V came to 2 bases and at J to 3 bases, leaving 2 bases not matched to a gene. The CDR3 here is CASSEYRGDTEAFF. The CDR3 DNA reads as TGTGCCAGCAGTGAATACAGGGGGGACACTGAAGCTTTCTTT.

The chain carries TRBV5-4 and TRBJ2-5; possibly TRBD2 for D (5 bases). Trimming removed 2 bases from V and 2 bases from J, with 10 bases in between. The CDR3 sequence is 14 residues long. From germline, CDR1 is SGHNT and CDR2 YYREEE (reference sequence). CDR3: CASSLAAGQETQYF. CDR3 in DNA: TGTGCCAGCAGCTTAGCGGCCGGACAAGAGACCCAGTACTTC.

The V gene is TRBV6-5, the J gene TRBJ1-2; a possible D gene is TRBD1 (6 bases). Germline CDR1 MNHEY, CDR2 SVGAGI. V dropped 4 bases and J dropped 5 bases, with 14 bases sitting between them. The length of the CDR3 is 14 residues. The CDR3: CASSFRGGDYGYTF. The CDR3, as DNA: TGTGCCAGCAGTTTCAGGGGAGGGGATTATGGCTACACCTTC.

As for this clone: One base away lies a much larger clone, so this may be a sequencing read error. The CDR3 coding sequence is TGCGCCAGCAGCCCCCGGGACAGCTATGGCTACACCTTC. This translates into CASSPRDSYGYTF. The chain carries TRBV5-1 and TRBJ1-2; 7 positions match TRBD1. The germline V gene encodes CDR1 SGHRS and CDR2 YFSETQ. There are 13 residues in the CDR3. With 4 bases clipped from V and 4 bases from J, the junction kept 4 bases outside the gene matches.

The chain links TRBV27 to TRBJ2-1; 8 bases map to TRBD1. J lost 8 bases, V lost 2 bases, and 2 bases had no gene match. CDR3 size: 13 residues. In germline, CDR1 is MNHEY, CDR2 SMNVEV (reference sequence). CDR3 DNA sequence: TGTGCCAGCAGTTTACAGGACAGGGATGAGCAGTTCTTC. Its translation is CASSLQDRDEQFF.

The chain is built from TRBV29-1 and TRBJ1-4; TRBD1 is a possible D gene (6 bases). The ends were cut back, 7 bases at V and 8 bases at J, with 11 bases in the middle. Germline assignment: CDR1 SQVTM and CDR2 ANQGSEA. The CDR3 runs 11 residues. CDR3 residues: CSGGHGEKLFF. CDR3 DNA sequence: TGCAGCGGGGGACACGGAGAAAAACTGTTTTTT.

The genes are TRBV18 and TRBJ1-1, with 10 bases identical to TRBD1. The CDR3 consists of 14 residues. Trimming took 4 bases from V and 6 from J; bases not matched to a gene: 5. CDR1 KGHSH and CDR2 LQKENI come from the germline V gene. CDR3 nucleotide sequence: TGTGCCAGCTCACTCGGGACAGGGGAAGCTGAAGCTTTCTTT. It codes for CASSLGTGEAEAFF.

The CDR3 region is CASSPGLATSTDTQYF. The CDR3 nucleotides read TGTGCCAGCTCACCGGGACTAGCGACTAGCACAGATACGCAGTATTTT. The chain is built from TRBV18 and TRBJ2-3; 10 positions agree with TRBD2. CDR3 length equals 16 residues. CDR1 is KGHSH and CDR2 is LQKENI in the germline V gene. V lost 3 bases and J lost 0; bases outside the gene matches: 3.

This rearrangement joins TRBV5-5 to TRBJ1-2; D call uncertain. CDR3 length: 14 residues. Deletions cut 6 bases from V and 7 bases from J, with 19 bases between. The germline V gene has CDR1 SGHKS and CDR2 YYEKEE (reference sequence). The CDR3 DNA follows: TGTGCCAGCATCCAAAGCGCCGGGTACGGTGGCTACACCTTC. As protein: CASIQSAGYGGYTF.

This chain connects TRBV11-3 to TRBJ2-7; TRBD2 is a possible D gene (5 bases). V was pared by 5 bases and J by 0 bases, with 8 bases between. The CDR3 totals 13 residues. The germline gives CDR1 SGHNT, CDR2 YENEEA. CDR3 coding DNA: TGTGCCAGCAGCCATCGGGGCTCCTACGAGCAGTACTTC. Its protein product is CASSHRGSYEQYF.

This clone was detected once. The chain links TRBV9 to TRBJ2-7; D is possibly TRBD1 (6 bases). Trimming cost V 6 bases and J 0 bases, with 10 bases left between them. Germline assignment: CDR1 SGDLS and CDR2 YYNGEE. The CDR3 spans 13 residues. In nucleotides, the CDR3 is TGTGCCAGCAAGGGACAATCCTCCTACGAGCAGTACTTC. Translation gives CASKGQSSYEQYF.